The 17 T cell receptor beta chains below come from one sample, sequenced in a study of vaccination and CD4 T cells after COVID-19. Time point given: late sampling 161 to 241 days after vaccination in three convalescent patients. Treatment in this sample: approximately nine-day PBMC culture with coronavirus spike peptide pools or control peptides (ViraFEST assay). Researchers used the Oncomine TCR Beta short-read assay to sequence DNA from cultured CD4+ T cells. TCRdb recomputed calls from the PCR reads with MiXCR, one row per CDR3 protein. The table has about 23,000 distinct CDR3 sequences, about 35% seen once. Antigen specificity for these receptors is unknown. The source material was CD4+ T cells from blood, cultured in vitro, sampled about 7 months after SARS-CoV-2 vaccination. These receptors were taken from a human donor who had recovered from COVID-19.

The CDR3 sequence: CSANHGVGLEWETQYF. Written as DNA, the CDR3 is TGCAGTGCCAACCATGGAGTGGGGTTGGAGTGGGAGACCCAGTACTTC. This sequence joins TRBV20-1 and TRBJ2-5; D gene uncertain. Germline CDR1 and CDR2: DFQATT and SNEGSKA (reference sequence). This CDR3 region has 16 residues. Between the trimmed V and J ends, which lost 6 bases and 5 bases, there was a span of 25 bases.

The chain is built from TRBV7-2 and TRBJ2-3; the match to TRBD2 covers 10 bases. Germline trimming cut 4 bases from V and 8 bases from J; bases unmatched to any gene: 9. This CDR3 has 15 residues. Germline loops: CDR1 SGHTA, CDR2 FQGNSA. CDR3 sequence: CASSSTSLAGVTQYF. The CDR3 DNA is TGTGCCAGCAGCTCGACGAGCCTAGCGGGAGTTACGCAGTATTTT.

The V gene is TRBV7-3, the J gene TRBJ2-3, with D perhaps matching TRBD2 (6 bases). The CDR3 has 15 residues. CDR1 SGHTA and CDR2 FQGTGA come from the germline V gene. V was cut by 5 bases and J by 0 bases, with 12 bases left in between. Written as DNA, the CDR3 is TGTGCCAGCAGCCCGAGGGGACTCAGCACAGATACGCAGTATTTT. Residues: CASSPRGLSTDTQYF.

This clonotype was seen a handful of times. The chain uses TRBV20-1 and TRBJ2-3; 8 bases are a match to TRBD2. Per the germline V gene, CDR1 is DFQATT and CDR2 is SNEGSKA (reference sequence). This CDR3 region has 15 residues. V lost 4 bases and J lost 1; bases outside the gene matches: 7. The CDR3, as DNA: TGCAGTGCTACCCGGGAGGGCCGTGGCACAGATACGCAGTATTTT. Its protein is CSATREGRGTDTQYF.

This clonotype was picked up a small number of times. As DNA, the CDR3 is TGTGCCAGCACGAGGGAGACCCAGTACTTC. Residues: CASTRETQYF. The J gene is TRBJ2-5, the V gene TRBV27; no clear D. Germline V gene sequence: CDR1 MNHEY, CDR2 SMNVEV (reference sequence). V dropped 7 bases and J dropped 5 bases, with 5 bases sitting between them. This CDR3 contains 10 residues.

This clonotype was observed a few times. CDR3 sequence reads: CASSQGQGAAYEQYF. CDR3 bases: TGTGCCAGCAGCCAGGGACAGGGGGCCGCCTACGAGCAGTACTTC. The chain employs TRBV7-9 and TRBJ2-7; TRBD1 agrees at 12 bases. The length of the CDR3 is 15 residues. The germline V gene encodes CDR1 SEHNR and CDR2 FQNEAQ (reference sequence). V lost 5 bases to trimming and J lost 2 bases; unmatched junction nucleotides: 4.

The CDR3: CASSLIGGRGQYF. Written as DNA, the CDR3 is TGTGCCAGCAGTTTAATCGGAGGCCGGGGGCAGTACTTC. The chain links TRBV27 to TRBJ2-7, with a tentative D call TRBD2 (5 bases). The CDR3 contains 13 residues. The germline V gene has CDR1 MNHEY and CDR2 SMNVEV (reference sequence). V was shortened by 2 bases and J by 9 bases, with 14 bases between the two germline ends.

The rearrangement links TRBV20-1 to TRBJ1-5, with 8 positions matching TRBD1. The CDR3 totals 13 residues. V dropped 3 bases and J dropped 5; count of bases not matched to a gene: 3. Germline V gene lookup returns CDR1 DFQATT and CDR2 SNEGSKA (reference sequence). The CDR3, as DNA: TGCAGTGCTAGCAGGGGGCAGGATCAGCCCCAGCATTTT. Translated, it gives CSASRGQDQPQHF.

The chain employs TRBV11-1 and TRBJ2-1, with D possibly being TRBD2 (6 bases). The germline V gene encodes CDR1 SGHAT and CDR2 FQDESV (reference sequence). Trimming left V 5 bases short and J 0 bases short, with 11 bases between. This CDR3 is built from 15 residues. The DNA for the CDR3 is TGTGCCAGCAGCCGGCGGGACGGCTCCTACAATGAGCAGTTCTTC. The encoded protein is CASSRRDGSYNEQFF.

For this clonotype: The germline gene is not matched at one end of the junction; a read error may be the cause. The chain employs TRBV7-9 and TRBJ2-5; D possibly corresponds to TRBD1 (6 bases). In germline, CDR1 is SEHNR, CDR2 FQNEAQ (reference sequence). The CDR3 length is 14 residues. The CDR3 region is CASSPQGIGETQCF. CDR3 sequence (DNA): TGTGCCAGCAGCCCGCAGGGGATTGGAGAGACCCAGTGCTTC.

The chain employs TRBV19 and TRBJ2-3; 9 bases are a match to TRBD2. The CDR3 covers 14 residues. Germline V gives CDR1 LNHDA, CDR2 SQIVND (reference sequence). J gave up 8 bases and V 4 bases, and 7 bases lay outside the gene matches. CDR3 nucleotides: TGTGCCAGTAGTAAGGGACTAGCCAGGACTACGCAGTATTTT. Residues: CASSKGLARTTQYF.

This clonotype was seen a handful of times. The CDR3 spells CSARDRSTAGFNYEQYF. As DNA, the CDR3 is TGCAGTGCTAGAGATCGATCGACTGCGGGTTTTAACTACGAGCAGTACTTC. The gene calls are TRBV20-1 and TRBJ2-7; D might be TRBD2 (5 bases). Between the trimmed V and J ends, which lost 0 bases and 3 bases, there was a span of 21 bases. Germline CDR1 and CDR2: DFQATT and SNEGSKA (reference sequence). The CDR3 runs to 17 residues.

V gene TRBV28 combines with J gene TRBJ1-2; a weak D match, TRBD1 (5 bases). There are 13 residues in the CDR3. The V gene's germline CDR1 is MDHEN and CDR2 SYDVKM. With 5 bases removed from V and 6 bases from J, the gap between germline ends came to 13 bases. The CDR3 loop reads CASSLGGGHGYTF. CDR3 DNA sequence: TGTGCCAGCAGTCTGGGGGGTGGTCATGGCTACACCTTC.

The gene calls are TRBV20-1 and TRBJ1-1; weak D call: TRBD1 (5 bases). The CDR3 contains 12 residues. Germline assignment: CDR1 DFQATT and CDR2 SNEGSKA (reference sequence). Trimming shortened V by 3 bases and J by 5 bases, and 10 bases separated the two germline ends. The CDR3 nucleotides are TGCAGTGCTAGCCGAGGGGAGACTGAAGCTTTCTTT. This sequence encodes CSASRGETEAFF.

The chain employs TRBV19 and TRBJ1-1; tentative D call: TRBD1 (5 bases). V lost 3 bases to trimming and J lost 0 bases, with 8 bases between them. Germline CDR1 and CDR2: LNHDA and SQIVND (reference sequence). This CDR3 is 14 amino acids long. The CDR3 loop reads CASSILGVNTEAFF. The DNA for the CDR3 is TGTGCCAGTAGTATCTTAGGGGTGAACACTGAAGCTTTCTTT.

The chain recombines TRBV6-1 with TRBJ1-6; 8 bases align to TRBD1. The germline V gene encodes CDR1 MNHNS and CDR2 SASEGT. This CDR3 region has 13 residues. Trimming at V came to 6 bases and at J to 9 bases, leaving 4 bases not matched to a gene. The CDR3 sequence: CASRRDRSSPLHF. CDR3 nucleotides: TGTGCCAGCAGACGGGACAGGTCTTCACCCCTCCACTTT.

This clonotype was counted a single time. The chain is built from TRBV5-6 and TRBJ1-1; D is undetermined. Trimming took 6 bases from V and 5 from J, leaving 8 bases between them. Germline CDR1 SGHDT, CDR2 YYEEEE. The CDR3 has 11 amino acids. The CDR3 nucleotides read TGTGCCAGCACCTGGAGGACTGAAGCTTTCTTT. This translates into CASTWRTEAFF.